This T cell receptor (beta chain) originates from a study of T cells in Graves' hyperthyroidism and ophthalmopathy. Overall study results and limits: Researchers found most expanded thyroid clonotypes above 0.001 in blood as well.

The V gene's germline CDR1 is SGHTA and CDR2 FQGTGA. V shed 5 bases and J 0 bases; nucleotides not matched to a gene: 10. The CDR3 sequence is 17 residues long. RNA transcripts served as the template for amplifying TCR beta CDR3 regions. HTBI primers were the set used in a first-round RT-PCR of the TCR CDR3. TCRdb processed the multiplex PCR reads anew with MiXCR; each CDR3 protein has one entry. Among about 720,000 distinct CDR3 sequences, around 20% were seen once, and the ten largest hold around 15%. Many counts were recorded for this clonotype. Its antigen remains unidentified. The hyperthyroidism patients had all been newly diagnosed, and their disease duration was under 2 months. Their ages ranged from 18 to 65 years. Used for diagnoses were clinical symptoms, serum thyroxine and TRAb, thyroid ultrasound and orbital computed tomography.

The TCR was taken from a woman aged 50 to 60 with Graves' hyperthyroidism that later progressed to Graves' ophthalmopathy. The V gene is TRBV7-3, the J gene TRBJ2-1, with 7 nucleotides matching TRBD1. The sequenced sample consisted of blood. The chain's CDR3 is CASSKEQGWGSYNEQFF. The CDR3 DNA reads TGTGCCAGCAGCAAAGAACAGGGGTGGGGCTCCTACAATGAGCAGTTCTTC.